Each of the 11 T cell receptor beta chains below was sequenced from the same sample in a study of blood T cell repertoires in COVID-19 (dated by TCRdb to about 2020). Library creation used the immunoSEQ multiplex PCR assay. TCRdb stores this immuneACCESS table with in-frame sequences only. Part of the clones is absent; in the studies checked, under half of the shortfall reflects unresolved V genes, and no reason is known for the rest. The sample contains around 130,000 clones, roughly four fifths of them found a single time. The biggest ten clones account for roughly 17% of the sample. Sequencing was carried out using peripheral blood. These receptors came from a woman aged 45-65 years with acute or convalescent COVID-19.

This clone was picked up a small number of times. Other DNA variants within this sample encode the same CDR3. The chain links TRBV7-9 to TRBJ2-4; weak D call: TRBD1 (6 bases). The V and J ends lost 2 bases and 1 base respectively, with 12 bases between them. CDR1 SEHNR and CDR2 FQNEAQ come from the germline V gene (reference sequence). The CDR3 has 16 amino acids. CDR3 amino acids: CASSLLGQGAKNIQYF. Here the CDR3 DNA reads TGTGCCAGCAGCTTATTGGGGCAGGGGGCCAAAAACATTCAGTACTTC.

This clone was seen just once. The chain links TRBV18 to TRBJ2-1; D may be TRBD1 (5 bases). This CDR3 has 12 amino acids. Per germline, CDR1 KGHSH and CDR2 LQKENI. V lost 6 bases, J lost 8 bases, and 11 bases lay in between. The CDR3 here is CASSSGFDEQFF. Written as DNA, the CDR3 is TGTGCCAGCTCCTCAGGGTTCGATGAGCAGTTCTTC.

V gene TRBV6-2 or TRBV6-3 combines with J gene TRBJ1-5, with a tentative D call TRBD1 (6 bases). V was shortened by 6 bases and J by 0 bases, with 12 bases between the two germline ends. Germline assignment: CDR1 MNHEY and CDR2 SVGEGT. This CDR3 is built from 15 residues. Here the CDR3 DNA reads TGTGCCAGCAGCCGGGGACAAACTAGCAATCAGCCCCAGCATTTT. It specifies CASSRGQTSNQPQHF.

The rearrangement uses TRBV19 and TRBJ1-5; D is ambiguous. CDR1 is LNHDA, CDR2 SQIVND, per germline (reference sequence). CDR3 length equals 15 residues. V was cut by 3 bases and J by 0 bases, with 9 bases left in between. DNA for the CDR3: TGTGCCAGTAGTATCGACACCAATAGCAATCAGCCCCAGCATTTT. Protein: CASSIDTNSNQPQHF.

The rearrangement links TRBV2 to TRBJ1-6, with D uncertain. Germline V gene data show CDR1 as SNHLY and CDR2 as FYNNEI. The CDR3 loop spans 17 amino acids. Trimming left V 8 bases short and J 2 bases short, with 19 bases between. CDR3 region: CASEGRKTPPYNSPLHF. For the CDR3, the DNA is TGTGCCAGCGAGGGCCGTAAAACGCCCCCCTATAATTCACCCCTCCACTTT.

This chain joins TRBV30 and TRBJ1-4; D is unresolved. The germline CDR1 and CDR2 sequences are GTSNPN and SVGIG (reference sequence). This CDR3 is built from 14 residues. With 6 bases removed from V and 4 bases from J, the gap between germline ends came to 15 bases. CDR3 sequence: CACIPEGLNEKLFF. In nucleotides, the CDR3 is TGTGCCTGCATTCCAGAAGGACTTAATGAAAAACTGTTTTTT. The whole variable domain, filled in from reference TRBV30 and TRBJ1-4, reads SQTIHQWPATLVQPVGSPLSLECTVEGTSNPNLYWYRQAAGRGLQLLFYSVGIGQISSEVPQNLSASRPQDRQFILSSKKLLLSDSGFYLCACIPEGLNEKLFFGSGTQLSVL.

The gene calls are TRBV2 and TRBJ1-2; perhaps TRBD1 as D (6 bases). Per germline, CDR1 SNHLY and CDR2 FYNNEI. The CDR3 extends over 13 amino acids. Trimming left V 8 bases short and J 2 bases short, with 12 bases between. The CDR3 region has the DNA TGTGCCAGCGATAATACAGGGAACTATGGCTACACCTTC. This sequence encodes CASDNTGNYGYTF.

The CDR3 is CASREWPGNQPQHF. The CDR3 bases are TGTGCCAGTAGGGAGTGGCCAGGGAATCAGCCCCAGCATTTT. This sequence joins TRBV19 and TRBJ1-5; weak D call: TRBD1 (5 bases). V lost 6 bases to trimming and J lost 4 bases, with 13 bases between them. Germline CDR1 is LNHDA and CDR2 is SQIVND (reference sequence). The CDR3 is 14 residues long. The variable domain in full, with the rest retrieved from reference TRBV19 and TRBJ1-5, is DGGITQSPKYLFRKEGQNVTLSCEQNLNHDAMYWYRQDPGQGLRLIYYSQIVNDFQKGDIAEGYSVSREKKESFPLTVTSAQKNPTAFYLCASREWPGNQPQHFGDGTRLSIL.

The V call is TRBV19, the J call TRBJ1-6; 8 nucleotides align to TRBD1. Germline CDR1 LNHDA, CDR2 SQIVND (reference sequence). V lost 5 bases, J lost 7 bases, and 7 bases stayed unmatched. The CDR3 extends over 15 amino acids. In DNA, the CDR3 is TGTGCCAGTAGTGACAGGGGATCGGAGAATTCACCCCTCCACTTT. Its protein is CASSDRGSENSPLHF. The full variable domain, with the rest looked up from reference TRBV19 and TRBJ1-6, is DGGITQSPKYLFRKEGQNVTLSCEQNLNHDAMYWYRQDPGQGLRLIYYSQIVNDFQKGDIAEGYSVSREKKESFPLTVTSAQKNPTAFYLCASSDRGSENSPLHFGNGTRLTVT.

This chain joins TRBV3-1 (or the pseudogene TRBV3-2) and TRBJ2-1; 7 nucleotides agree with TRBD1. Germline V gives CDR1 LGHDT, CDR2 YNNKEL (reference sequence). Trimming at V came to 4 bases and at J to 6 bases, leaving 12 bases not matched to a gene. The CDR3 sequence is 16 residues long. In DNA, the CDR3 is TGTGCCAGCAGCCCCAGGACAGGAAGAATGATCAATGAGCAGTTCTTC. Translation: CASSPRTGRMINEQFF.

CDR3 nucleotides: TGCGCCAGCAGCTTAACAGGTGGGACTGAAGCTTTCTTT. Amino acid sequence: CASSLTGGTEAFF. The chain carries TRBV10-1 and TRBJ1-1; maybe TRBD1 (5 bases). This CDR3 region has 13 residues. Trimming pared 6 bases from V and 5 bases from J, leaving 13 bases between. Germline CDR1 and CDR2: WNHNN and SYGVQD (reference sequence).